These 10 T cell receptor beta chains share one sample of origin, sequenced in a study of T cells in Graves' hyperthyroidism and ophthalmopathy. Researchers took RNA transcripts and amplified the TCR beta CDR3 regions from them. Primed by the HTBI set, a first-round RT-PCR was run on the TCR CDR3. TCRdb passed the multiplex PCR reads through MiXCR, listing each CDR3 protein once. The table has approximately 300,000 distinct CDR3 sequences, about 17% seen once; the top ten hold approximately 57%. Sample: blood. The receptors stem from a woman between 55 and 75 years old with Graves' ophthalmopathy.

This clonotype was detected ten times or more. The rearrangement uses TRBV7-9 and TRBJ2-1; no clear D gene. Germline CDR1 SEHNR, CDR2 FQNEAQ (reference sequence). V lost 7 bases, J lost 6 bases, and 7 bases lay in between. This CDR3 contains 11 residues. The CDR3, as DNA: TGTGCCAGCACCCTTTTCAATGAGCAGTTCTTC. Protein product: CASTLFNEQFF.

This clonotype was seen ten or more times. This chain connects TRBV3-1 to TRBJ2-7, with 10 bases identical to TRBD2. Germline trimming cut 0 bases from V and 6 bases from J; bases unmatched to any gene: 5. Germline V CDR1 and CDR2: LGHDT, YNNKEL (reference sequence). The CDR3 consists of 15 residues. CDR3 nucleotides: TGTGCCAGCAGCCAAGAGGCTAGCGGGAGAGGCGAGCAGTACTTC. Translating it yields CASSQEASGRGEQYF.

This clonotype was detected a few times. This chain links TRBV20-1 with TRBJ2-6; unclear D gene. CDR1 is DFQATT and CDR2 is SNEGSKA in the germline V gene (reference sequence). Trimming removed 1 base at V and 0 bases at J, with 13 bases between. The CDR3 is 17 residues long. DNA of the CDR3: TGCAGTGCTAGAGGCCAAACGGAAGCCTCTGGGGCCAACGTCCTGACTTTC. Amino acids: CSARGQTEASGANVLTF.

This clonotype was seen repeatedly, ten times or more. The chain is built from TRBV28 and TRBJ2-2; TRBD1 matches at 8 bases. J gave up 6 bases and V 2 bases, and 11 bases lay outside the gene matches. Germline-derived CDR1 and CDR2 are MDHEN and SYDVKM. CDR3 size: 17 residues. The chain's CDR3 is CASSLRFRGQKSGELFF. The DNA for the CDR3 is TGTGCCAGCAGTTTAAGGTTCAGGGGGCAAAAGTCCGGGGAGCTGTTTTTT.

For this clonotype: It may be a read error: a sequence one base away is much more abundant. This chain connects TRBV6-1 to TRBJ2-7; D unresolved. Per germline, CDR1 MNHNS and CDR2 SASEGT. The CDR3 is 13 residues long. The germline V and J ends were trimmed by 3 bases and 7 bases, with 13 bases remaining between them. CDR3 sequence (DNA): TGTGCCAGCAGTGATTACAGAGGCAGGGAGCAGTACTTC. Its translation is CASSDYRGREQYF.

This clonotype was recorded many times. V is TRBV29-1 and J is TRBJ2-1, with D possibly being TRBD2 (6 bases). Per germline, CDR1 SQVTM and CDR2 ANQGSEA. This CDR3 contains 14 residues. The germline V and J ends were trimmed by 7 bases and 7 bases, with 20 bases remaining between them. CDR3 residues: CSAPDPIADNEQFF. Written as DNA, the CDR3 is TGCAGCGCCCCTGACCCGATAGCGGATAATGAGCAGTTCTTC.

This clonotype was seen repeatedly, ten times or more. This rearrangement joins TRBV6-1 to TRBJ1-5; D gene uncertain. Germline values: CDR1 MNHNS, CDR2 SASEGT. CDR3 length equals 14 residues. Trimming took off 6 bases at V and 3 bases at J, with 12 bases between the two ends. The CDR3 DNA follows: TGTGCCAGCAGCCTGGACGGAACCAATCAGCCCCAGCATTTT. Its protein product is CASSLDGTNQPQHF.

The V gene is TRBV7-9, the J gene TRBJ2-1; TRBD2 matches 8 bases. Trimming at V came to 2 bases and at J to 6 bases, leaving 9 bases not matched to a gene. The CDR3 is made up of 16 amino acids. CDR1 SEHNR and CDR2 FQNEAQ come from the germline V gene (reference sequence). CDR3 nucleotides: TGTGCCAGCAGCTTACGAGCGGGGGCCCAAATCAATGAGCAGTTCTTC. Protein sequence: CASSLRAGAQINEQFF.

The chain joins TRBV20-1 to TRBJ2-7; D uncertain. CDR3 length: 15 residues. V lost 2 bases to trimming and J lost 0 bases, with 14 bases between them. The germline CDR1 and CDR2 sequences are DFQATT and SNEGSKA (reference sequence). CDR3 residues: CSARRLGQNSYEQYF. CDR3 nucleotide sequence: TGCAGTGCTAGACGGTTAGGGCAGAACTCCTACGAGCAGTACTTC.

This clonotype was counted at least ten times. V gene TRBV6-2 or TRBV6-3 combines with J gene TRBJ2-3; 11 nucleotides line up with TRBD2. The CDR3 totals 16 residues. J gave up 5 bases and V 2 bases, and 6 bases lay outside the gene matches. Germline CDR1 and CDR2: MNHEY and SVGEGT. CDR3 region: CASSYGLAGGGDTQYF. Written as DNA, the CDR3 is TGTGCCAGCAGTTACGGACTAGCGGGCGGAGGAGATACGCAGTATTTT.